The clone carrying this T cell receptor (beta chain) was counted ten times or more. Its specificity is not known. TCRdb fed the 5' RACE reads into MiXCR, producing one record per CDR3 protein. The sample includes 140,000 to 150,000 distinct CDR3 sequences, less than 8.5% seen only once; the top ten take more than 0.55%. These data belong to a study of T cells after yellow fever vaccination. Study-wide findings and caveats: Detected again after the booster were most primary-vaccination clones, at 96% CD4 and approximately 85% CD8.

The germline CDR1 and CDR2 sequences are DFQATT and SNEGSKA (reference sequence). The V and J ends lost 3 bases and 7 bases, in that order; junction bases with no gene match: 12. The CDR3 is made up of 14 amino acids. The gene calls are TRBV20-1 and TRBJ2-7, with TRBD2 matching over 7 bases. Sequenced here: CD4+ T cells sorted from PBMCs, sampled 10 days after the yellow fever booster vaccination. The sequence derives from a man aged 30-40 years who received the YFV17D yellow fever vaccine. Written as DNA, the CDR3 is TGCAGTGCTAGCCCCGGAGGACTGGGACTAGAGCAGTACTTC. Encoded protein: CSASPGGLGLEQYF.